This TCR beta chain was observed in a study of brain T cells in children with intractable seizures. Profiling relied on immunoSEQ multiplex PCR, and the TCRdb table lists in-frame clones only, not all of them. The repertoire includes about 41,000 clones, roughly 90% of them detected once, and 6.3% sits in the top ten. Germline trimming cut 1 base from V and 4 bases from J; bases unmatched to any gene: 4. This CDR3 is 15 amino acids long. Germline CDR1 MNHEY, CDR2 SMNVEV (reference sequence). The source is a girl aged 2-10 years with tuberous sclerosis and intractable seizures. The source was peripheral blood, collected at surgery. The chain links TRBV27 to TRBJ1-5, with TRBD1 identical over 7 bases. CDR3: CASSLYGQANQPQHF. In nucleotides, the CDR3 is TGTGCCAGCAGTTTATATGGACAGGCAAATCAGCCCCAGCATTTT.